The clone carrying this T cell receptor (beta chain) was detected only once. Authors' analysis steps: From reference gene primer amplification, estimates of nucleated cell counts were derived. Some clones are missing from TCRdb's copy, which holds only in-frame ones; the method was immunoSEQ multiplex PCR. V, J and clone size are those of that table, while D and trimming were read from the DNA. The table includes some 270,000 clones, 80% to 90% detected once. The CDR3 is made up of 13 amino acids. Deletions cut 6 bases from V and 6 bases from J, with 15 bases between. Per germline, CDR1 MDHEN and CDR2 SYDVKM. The data were obtained in a study of blood T cell repertoires in COVID-19.

This receptor was obtained from a woman between 40 and 50 years old who had recovered from COVID-19. The sample was peripheral blood. The chain recombines TRBV28 with TRBJ2-7; possible D gene TRBD1, 5 bases. CDR3 in amino acids: CASSQSRTSEQYF. The CDR3 nucleotides read TGTGCCAGCAGCCAATCTCGGACAAGCGAGCAGTACTTC.